One and the same sample provided the 23 T cell receptor beta chains below, sequenced in a study of blood T cells in healthy people across ages. The second PCR ran roughly 6 to 11 cycles with a sample-barcoded 5' primer and J-beta primers. TCRdb used MiXCR to reprocess the 5' RACE reads, holding one entry per CDR3 protein. The data show around 1,900,000 distinct CDR3 sequences, about two fifths seen once. The material sequenced was blood. The receptors derive from a human donor in good health.

Only one count was recorded for this clonotype. The junction and the germline gene differ at one end; a read error may be behind it. The chain has TRBV6-1 and TRBJ2-6; TRBD2 agrees at 12 bases. CDR3 length equals 13 residues. CDR1 is MNHNS and CDR2 is SASEGT in the germline V gene. The CDR3 DNA sequence: TGTGCCCACCGGACTAGCGGGGCGAACGTCCTGACTTTC. It codes for CAHRTSGANVLTF.

Only a few counts were recorded for this clonotype. The chain employs TRBV7-2 and TRBJ2-1; D might be TRBD2 (7 bases). Germline loops: CDR1 SGHTA, CDR2 FQGNSA. The V end lost 4 bases, the J end lost 8 bases, and 15 bases lay between the germline ends. The CDR3 runs 14 residues. The CDR3 DNA follows: TGTGCCAGCAGCTGGGGGGGGGCCGAGGATGAGCAGTTCTTC. This translates into CASSWGGAEDEQFF.

This sequence joins TRBV4-1 and TRBJ1-2; 7 bases fit TRBD1. This CDR3 comprises 14 residues. The V gene's germline CDR1 is MGHRA and CDR2 YSYEKL. J lost 8 bases, V lost 4 bases, and 10 bases had no gene match. CDR3 in DNA: TGCGCCAGCAGCCGCCTCCAGGGAGGGGGCGGCTACACCTTC. Translation: CASSRLQGGGGYTF.

The chain combines TRBV7-3 with TRBJ2-1, with 9 bases that match TRBD2. The CDR3 has 16 residues. J lost 9 bases, V lost 5 bases, and 14 bases had no gene match. Looked up from germline, CDR1 is SGHTA and CDR2 is FQGTGA. In nucleotides, the CDR3 is TGTGCCAGCAGCGCCCCGGGCGGGGGGGCCGGGGGTGAGCAGTTCTTC. Its protein product is CASSAPGGGAGGEQFF.

This clonotype has a handful of counts. The gene calls are TRBV29-1 and TRBJ1-2; 9 bases are a match to TRBD1. The V gene end was trimmed by 4 bases and the J gene end by 8 bases; junction bases not matched to a gene: 2. This CDR3 region has 11 residues. The germline CDR1 and CDR2 sequences are SQVTM and ANQGSEA. In nucleotides, the CDR3 is TGCAGCGTTGGGGACAGGGCCGGCTACACCTTC. Amino acid sequence: CSVGDRAGYTF. Looking up the rest from reference TRBV29-1 and TRBJ1-2 gives the full variable domain: SAVISQKPSRDICQRGTSLTIQCQVDSQVTMMFWYRQQPGQSLTLIATANQGSEATYESGFVIDKFPISRPNLTFSTLTVSNMSPEDSSIYLCSVGDRAGYTFGSGTRLTVV.

The rearrangement uses TRBV2 and TRBJ2-5, with 8 bases identical to TRBD1. V lost 1 base to trimming and J lost 4 bases; unmatched junction nucleotides: 2. The CDR3 runs 14 residues. CDR1 and CDR2 from the germline V gene are SNHLY and FYNNEI. The CDR3 protein is CASSEDTGGETQYF. The CDR3 DNA sequence: TGTGCCAGCAGTGAAGATACAGGGGGAGAGACCCAGTACTTC.

The V and J genes are TRBV11-1 and TRBJ2-1; 9 bases line up with TRBD2. The ends lost 0 bases at V and 6 bases at J; junction bases unmatched: 24. This CDR3 has 22 amino acids. The V gene's germline CDR1 is SGHAT and CDR2 FQDESV (reference sequence). The CDR3 spells CASSLARGGTEELAGPVNEQFF. The CDR3 bases are TGTGCCAGCAGCTTAGCACGAGGTGGGACGGAAGAACTAGCGGGCCCTGTCAATGAGCAGTTCTTC.

The genes are TRBV10-3 and TRBJ2-5; D unclear. This CDR3 is 10 amino acids long. Trimming shortened V by 10 bases and J by 3 bases, and 6 bases separated the two germline ends. CDR1 ENHRY and CDR2 SYGVKD come from the germline V gene. The CDR3 region has the DNA TGTGCCACGGGTAAAGAGACCCAGTACTTC. Its translation is CATGKETQYF.

As DNA, the CDR3 is TGTGCCAGCAGCGTAGGCCTTAACTATGAGCAGTTCTTC. Translated: CASSVGLNYEQFF. This chain joins TRBV9 and TRBJ2-1; D gene ambiguous. Trimming removed 0 bases from V and 8 bases from J, with 9 bases in between. The CDR3 has 13 residues. Germline CDR1 is SGDLS and CDR2 is YYNGEE.

This clonotype was counted once. J is TRBJ2-5 and V is TRBV12-3 or TRBV12-4; 10 nucleotides match TRBD2. CDR3 size: 17 residues. V dropped 5 bases and J dropped 5; count of bases not matched to a gene: 14. CDR3 region: CASSPWKRGGFGETQYF. DNA of the CDR3: TGTGCCAGCAGTCCGTGGAAGCGGGGGGGCTTTGGGGAGACCCAGTACTTC.

The CDR3 coding sequence is TGTGCCAGCAGCTTATTATCGGTTAACTATGGCTACACCTTC. Translation gives CASSLLSVNYGYTF. V and J are TRBV7-9 and TRBJ1-2; D unclear. The CDR3 sequence is 14 residues long. Germline assignment: CDR1 SEHNR and CDR2 FQNEAQ (reference sequence). V was clipped by 2 bases and J by 1 base, with 8 bases between them.

The chain recombines TRBV11-2 with TRBJ2-5; D unresolved. Trimming cost V 5 bases and J 10 bases, with 14 bases left between them. The CDR3 spans 12 residues. The germline gives CDR1 SGHAT, CDR2 FQNNGV. The CDR3 spells CASSILISNQYF. The DNA for the CDR3 is TGTGCCAGCAGCATACTAATATCTAACCAGTACTTC.

With regard to this clonotype: This may come from a read error, since a much larger clone is one base off. The rearrangement joins TRBV7-2 to TRBJ1-4; no reliable D call. This CDR3 region has 15 residues. The V gene's germline CDR1 is SGHTA and CDR2 FQGNSA. V was pared by 7 bases and J by 8 bases, with 20 bases between. CDR3 sequence reads: CASNTRTVFAEKLFF. For the CDR3, the DNA is TGTGCCAGCAACACCCGTACAGTCTTTGCAGAAAAACTGTTTTTT.

The chain is built from TRBV27 and TRBJ2-7; D is possibly TRBD2 (6 bases). The germline CDR1 and CDR2 sequences are MNHEY and SMNVEV (reference sequence). V was trimmed by 2 bases and J by 4 bases, leaving 15 bases between them. The CDR3 loop spans 15 amino acids. CDR3 sequence reads: CASSLGGYPKYEQYF. CDR3 in DNA: TGTGCCAGCAGTTTAGGGGGGTATCCGAAATACGAGCAGTACTTC.

The gene calls are TRBV29-1 and TRBJ2-7; no firm D call. V gave up 5 bases and J gave up 4 bases, with 12 bases separating them. Germline V gives CDR1 SQVTM, CDR2 ANQGSEA. The CDR3 loop spans 12 amino acids. The CDR3 loop reads CSVSPVGYEQYF. In DNA, the CDR3 is TGCAGCGTTTCCCCAGTGGGTTACGAGCAGTACTTC.

The chain couples TRBV20-1 to TRBJ2-4; maybe TRBD1 (6 bases). Trimming took off 6 bases at V and 5 bases at J, with 14 bases between the two ends. Per germline, CDR1 DFQATT and CDR2 SNEGSKA (reference sequence). The length of the CDR3 is 13 residues. As DNA, the CDR3 is TGCAGTGCCGTTAGGGACAACGAAAACATTCAGTACTTC. Protein: CSAVRDNENIQYF.

This rearrangement joins TRBV12-3 or TRBV12-4 to TRBJ1-1; unclear D gene. The CDR3 loop spans 11 amino acids. Between the trimmed V and J ends, which lost 7 bases and 7 bases, there was a span of 10 bases. The CDR3 loop is CASNPWGEAFF. In DNA, the CDR3 is TGTGCCAGCAACCCATGGGGTGAAGCTTTCTTT.

This clonotype was seen more than once but under ten times. The rearrangement uses TRBV4-3 and TRBJ1-2; the D gene is possibly TRBD1 (5 bases). The germline V gene encodes CDR1 LGHNA and CDR2 YSLEER. V lost 3 bases to trimming and J lost 8 bases, with 10 bases between them. The CDR3 is made up of 12 amino acids. CDR3 amino acids: CASSHRDEGYTF. CDR3 nucleotide sequence: TGCGCCAGCAGCCACCGGGACGAAGGCTACACCTTC.

This clonotype was seen only a few times. This rearrangement joins TRBV11-3 to TRBJ2-5; the D gene is possibly TRBD2 (6 bases). CDR1 and CDR2 (germline): SGHNT, YENEEA. This CDR3 region has 15 residues. Deletions cut 4 bases from V and 3 bases from J, with 15 bases between. CDR3 nucleotides: TGTGCCAGCAGCTCGGGGATGGACTACAAAGAGACCCAGTACTTC. Amino acid sequence: CASSSGMDYKETQYF. The full variable domain, its missing parts supplied by reference TRBV11-3 and TRBJ2-5, is EAGVVQSPRYKIIEKKQPVAFWCNPISGHNTLYWYLQNLGQGPELLIRYENEEAVDDSQLPKDRFSAERLKGVDSTLKIQPAELGDSAVYLCASSSGMDYKETQYFGPGTRLLVL.

V gene TRBV12-3 or TRBV12-4 combines with J gene TRBJ2-3, with 10 bases aligning to TRBD2. Losses at the gene ends were 3 bases for V and 0 bases for J; bases not matched to a gene: 3. The CDR3 has 16 residues. CDR3 in DNA: TGTGCCAGCAGTTTCGGGACTAGCGCGAGCACAGATACGCAGTATTTT. Amino acid sequence: CASSFGTSASTDTQYF.

This clonotype was counted a few times. The rearrangement joins TRBV7-6 to TRBJ2-7; 7 positions agree with TRBD1. The CDR3 runs to 15 residues. Trimming at V came to 0 bases and at J to 3 bases, leaving 5 bases not matched to a gene. Germline V gene sequence: CDR1 SGHVS, CDR2 FNYEAQ. CDR3 DNA sequence: TGTGCCAGCAGCTTAGCCGGGACAGAGGACTACGAGCAGTACTTC. As protein: CASSLAGTEDYEQYF.

V is TRBV6-2 or TRBV6-3 and J is TRBJ2-1; D tentatively fits TRBD1 or TRBD2 (7 bases each). V lost 6 bases, J lost 6 bases, and 21 bases lay in between. Germline V gene data show CDR1 as MNHEY and CDR2 as SVGEGT. CDR3 size: 16 residues. CDR3 nucleotides: TGTGCCAGCAGCCTACCCCACCAGGGGGGGGGCAATGAGCAGTTCTTC. Its translation: CASSLPHQGGGNEQFF.

This clonotype was seen more than once but under ten times. The chain links TRBV6-5 to TRBJ1-2, with TRBD1 matching 10 bases. Germline V gene data show CDR1 as MNHEY and CDR2 as SVGAGI. With V trimmed by 6 bases and J by 4 bases, 8 bases remained unmatched. There are 15 residues in the CDR3. Written as DNA, the CDR3 is TGTGCCAGCAGGAACCGGGACAGGGGATCCTATGGCTACACCTTC. As protein: CASRNRDRGSYGYTF.